This is a list of T cell receptor beta chains from one sample in a study of control samples from healthy donors and cancer patients. The repertoire was sequenced with immunoSEQ multiplex PCR; TCRdb's copy has only in-frame clones and lacks some. The data show 75,000 to 100,000 clones, about four fifths seen once. The sequencing input was blood. These receptors were collected from a man aged 60 to 69 in good health. Each CDR3 is given with its conserved first and last residue. The order of the fields is V gene, J gene, D gene, clone size, CDR3 DNA, CDR3 protein. D genes are given only for firm matches. Expanded clones get a size class; other rows say once, few or many, or leave the size out.

v_gene: TRBV28
j_gene: TRBJ2-7
d_gene: -
abundance: -
CDR3nt: TGTGCCAGCAGTGCCCCGATCGTCTCCTACGAGCAGTACTTC
CDR3aa: CASSAPIVSYEQYF

v_gene: TRBV5-1
j_gene: TRBJ2-5
d_gene: -
abundance: -
CDR3nt: TGCGCCAGCAGCTTGGAACAGTCTGGGCAAGAGACCCAGTACTTC
CDR3aa: CASSLEQSGQETQYF

v_gene: TRBV28
j_gene: TRBJ1-5
d_gene: TRBD1
abundance: -
CDR3nt: TGTGCCAGCAGTTTTCTCACAGTGACAGGGGGGGGTCAGCCCCAGCATTTT
CDR3aa: CASSFLTVTGGGQPQHF

v_gene: TRBV10-2
j_gene: TRBJ2-7
d_gene: -
abundance: -
CDR3nt: TGCGCCAGCAGTGAGGGGGTCGGGGCCGAGCAGTACTTC
CDR3aa: CASSEGVGAEQYF

v_gene: TRBV19
j_gene: TRBJ1-1
d_gene: -
abundance: -
CDR3nt: TGTGCCAGTAGTCTGGGGAACACTGAAGCTTTCTTT
CDR3aa: CASSLGNTEAFF

v_gene: TRBV30
j_gene: TRBJ2-5
d_gene: -
abundance: -
CDR3nt: TGTGCCTCATTCGGAGGGGAGACCCAGTACTTC
CDR3aa: CASFGGETQYF

v_gene: TRBV19
j_gene: TRBJ2-7
d_gene: TRBD2
abundance: once
CDR3nt: TGTGCCAGTAGCGGGGGGGGATTTGGCTACGAGCAGTACTTC
CDR3aa: CASSGGGFGYEQYF

v_gene: TRBV7-8
j_gene: TRBJ2-7
d_gene: TRBD1
abundance: -
CDR3nt: TGTGCCAGCAGCTTCGCGTCCGGGACAGGGGGTTCCGAGCAGTACTTC
CDR3aa: CASSFASGTGGSEQYF

v_gene: TRBV4-1
j_gene: TRBJ1-5
d_gene: -
abundance: -
CDR3nt: TGCGCCAGCAGCCAACCTATGCGTCAGCCCCAGCATTTT
CDR3aa: CASSQPMRQPQHF

v_gene: TRBV6-5
j_gene: TRBJ1-1
d_gene: -
abundance: -
CDR3nt: TGTGCCAGCAGCTTCGACAGGTGGACTGAAGCTTTCTTT
CDR3aa: CASSFDRWTEAFF

v_gene: TRBV5-6
j_gene: TRBJ2-3
d_gene: -
abundance: -
CDR3nt: TGTGCCAGCAGCTTCGCTCCTTTCGGGATCACAGATACGCAGTATTTT
CDR3aa: CASSFAPFGITDTQYF

v_gene: TRBV13
j_gene: TRBJ2-7
d_gene: -
abundance: -
CDR3nt: TGTGCCAGCAGCGAATGGTCCTACGAGCAGTACTTC
CDR3aa: CASSEWSYEQYF

v_gene: TRBV18
j_gene: TRBJ1-1
d_gene: -
abundance: -
CDR3nt: TGTGCCAGCTCACCACAGGTTATGAACACTGAAGCTTTCTTT
CDR3aa: CASSPQVMNTEAFF

v_gene: TRBV19
j_gene: TRBJ2-1
d_gene: TRBD2
abundance: -
CDR3nt: TGTGCCAGTACTAGGGGAGAGCGGGGGGGCATGTATGAGCAGTTCTTC
CDR3aa: CASTRGERGGMYEQFF

v_gene: TRBV19
j_gene: TRBJ1-5
d_gene: TRBD1
abundance: once
CDR3nt: TGTGCCAGTAGTACGAAAGACAGGGGACGCAATCAGCCCCAGCATTTT
CDR3aa: CASSTKDRGRNQPQHF

v_gene: TRBV10-3
j_gene: TRBJ2-1
d_gene: -
abundance: -
CDR3nt: TGTGCCTCTAGACTAGGGGGAAATGAGCAGTTCTTC
CDR3aa: CASRLGGNEQFF

v_gene: TRBV6-5
j_gene: TRBJ1-5
d_gene: -
abundance: -
CDR3nt: TGTGCCAGCAGTCACACGGGAGGGAGCAATCAGCCCCAGCATTTT
CDR3aa: CASSHTGGSNQPQHF

v_gene: TRBV5-8
j_gene: TRBJ1-1
d_gene: -
abundance: -
CDR3nt: TGTGCCAGCAGCTTGGACCTAGGCAGGAACACTGAAGCTTTCTTT
CDR3aa: CASSLDLGRNTEAFF

v_gene: TRBV5-1
j_gene: TRBJ2-5
d_gene: TRBD2
abundance: -
CDR3nt: TGCGCCAGCAGCTCCTCCCGGGCTAGCGGGGGTTCGAAAGAGACCCAGTACTTC
CDR3aa: CASSSSRASGGSKETQYF

v_gene: TRBV11-2
j_gene: TRBJ2-2
d_gene: -
abundance: -
CDR3nt: TGTGCCAGCAGCTGGAGGAGCTGGCGGGCGAACACCGGGGAGCTGTTTTTT
CDR3aa: CASSWRSWRANTGELFF

v_gene: TRBV19
j_gene: TRBJ2-2
d_gene: TRBD1
abundance: few
CDR3nt: TGTGCCAGTAGTGTTACAGGGGGACAAGACACCGGGGAGCTGTTTTTT
CDR3aa: CASSVTGGQDTGELFF

v_gene: TRBV9
j_gene: TRBJ2-2
d_gene: -
abundance: few
CDR3nt: TGTGCCAGCAACCGGGTCACCGGGGAGCTGTTTTTT
CDR3aa: CASNRVTGELFF

v_gene: TRBV11-2
j_gene: TRBJ2-7
d_gene: -
abundance: -
CDR3nt: TGTGCCAGCAGCTTATGGCAGGCCTCGTGGGAGCAGTACTTC
CDR3aa: CASSLWQASWEQYF

v_gene: TRBV3-1/TRBV3-2
j_gene: TRBJ1-2
d_gene: TRBD1
abundance: -
CDR3nt: TGTGCCAGCAGCCTCGGGACAGGAGACCTTAACTATGGCTACACCTTC
CDR3aa: CASSLGTGDLNYGYTF

v_gene: TRBV27
j_gene: TRBJ2-3
d_gene: -
abundance: -
CDR3nt: TGTGCCAGCAGTTTTGGTGACAGAAGAGATACGCAGTATTTT
CDR3aa: CASSFGDRRDTQYF

v_gene: TRBV27
j_gene: TRBJ1-6
d_gene: -
abundance: -
CDR3nt: TGTGCCAGCAGTTTATCGAACGTGAGGGGGGTCGACTATAATTCACCCCTCCACTTT
CDR3aa: CASSLSNVRGVDYNSPLHF

v_gene: TRBV20-1
j_gene: TRBJ2-3
d_gene: -
abundance: -
CDR3nt: TGCAGTGCAGAAAGGACAGATACGCAGTATTTT
CDR3aa: CSAERTDTQYF

v_gene: TRBV29-1
j_gene: TRBJ2-3
d_gene: -
abundance: -
CDR3nt: TGCAGCGTTCCGTCAATTGTCGGCACAGATACGCAGTATTTT
CDR3aa: CSVPSIVGTDTQYF

v_gene: TRBV7-9
j_gene: TRBJ2-2
d_gene: TRBD1
abundance: -
CDR3nt: TGTGCCAGCAGCGGCGTCCACAGGGGCTCAGGGGAGCTGTTTTTT
CDR3aa: CASSGVHRGSGELFF

v_gene: TRBV6-5
j_gene: TRBJ2-2
d_gene: -
abundance: -
CDR3nt: TGTGCCAGCAGTTTCCTACGAGGCCTCTCCGGGGAGCTGTTTTTT
CDR3aa: CASSFLRGLSGELFF

v_gene: TRBV5-6
j_gene: TRBJ2-6
d_gene: -
abundance: -
CDR3nt: TGTGCCAGCAGCTTGGGAGGAAGTCAAACTGGGGCCAACGTCCTGACTTTC
CDR3aa: CASSLGGSQTGANVLTF

v_gene: TRBV6-5
j_gene: TRBJ1-1
d_gene: -
abundance: once
CDR3nt: TGTGCCAGCACTATTTCGACAGGATTCCCGAACGGAGCTTTCTTT
CDR3aa: CASTISTGFPNGAFF

v_gene: TRBV5-1
j_gene: TRBJ1-2
d_gene: -
abundance: few
CDR3nt: TGCGCCAGCAGCTTGGGGCAACAGGATGGCTACACCTTC
CDR3aa: CASSLGQQDGYTF

v_gene: TRBV5-6
j_gene: TRBJ2-3
d_gene: -
abundance: -
CDR3nt: TGTGCCAGCAGTATTCAGGGCCAGAACACAGATACGCAGTATTTT
CDR3aa: CASSIQGQNTDTQYF

v_gene: TRBV21-1
j_gene: TRBJ1-6
d_gene: -
abundance: -
CDR3nt: TGTGCCAGCAGCCACACGGGGGGTGGGAATTCACCCCTCCACTTT
CDR3aa: CASSHTGGGNSPLHF

v_gene: TRBV12-1
j_gene: TRBJ2-5
d_gene: -
abundance: -
CDR3nt: TGTGCCAGCAGCTTACAGGGGGCAAGCCAAGAGACCCAGTACTTC
CDR3aa: CASSLQGASQETQYF

v_gene: TRBV30
j_gene: TRBJ1-4
d_gene: -
abundance: -
CDR3nt: TGTGCCTGGAGAGACAGGCCTAATGAAAAACTGTTTTTT
CDR3aa: CAWRDRPNEKLFF

v_gene: TRBV5-4
j_gene: TRBJ1-5
d_gene: TRBD1
abundance: few
CDR3nt: TGTGCCAGCAGCGTTTCAGGGGGCCAGCATTTT
CDR3aa: CASSVSGGQHF

v_gene: TRBV7-7
j_gene: TRBJ2-3
d_gene: -
abundance: -
CDR3nt: TGTGCCAGCAGCCCAGGGGTTCTGGGAGATACGCAGTATTTT
CDR3aa: CASSPGVLGDTQYF

v_gene: TRBV19
j_gene: TRBJ1-3
d_gene: -
abundance: -
CDR3nt: TGTGCCAGTAGTATGGGGTTGTCTGGAAACACCATATATTTT
CDR3aa: CASSMGLSGNTIYF

v_gene: TRBV7-8
j_gene: TRBJ1-3
d_gene: -
abundance: once
CDR3nt: TGTGCCAGCAGCCGACAGCTAAGCTCTGGAAACACCATATATTTT
CDR3aa: CASSRQLSSGNTIYF

v_gene: TRBV5-4
j_gene: TRBJ1-4
d_gene: -
abundance: -
CDR3nt: TGTGCCAGCAGCTTGAGAGGGGGTCAAGAAAAACTGTTTTTT
CDR3aa: CASSLRGGQEKLFF

v_gene: TRBV29-1
j_gene: TRBJ2-7
d_gene: TRBD1
abundance: -
CDR3nt: TGCAGCGCCCGGACAGGGGTCGAGCAGTACTTC
CDR3aa: CSARTGVEQYF

v_gene: TRBV7-8
j_gene: TRBJ2-3
d_gene: TRBD2
abundance: -
CDR3nt: TGTGCCAGCAGCTTAGTCGGACTAGCGGGGGTAGATACGCAGTATTTT
CDR3aa: CASSLVGLAGVDTQYF

v_gene: TRBV20-1
j_gene: TRBJ2-7
d_gene: -
abundance: -
CDR3nt: TGCAGTGTAGGTCACGAGCAGTACTTC
CDR3aa: CSVGHEQYF

v_gene: TRBV5-1
j_gene: TRBJ2-7
d_gene: -
abundance: -
CDR3nt: TGCGCCAGCAGCTCCGGGACATCATACGAGCAGTACTTC
CDR3aa: CASSSGTSYEQYF

v_gene: TRBV14
j_gene: TRBJ2-2
d_gene: TRBD1
abundance: once
CDR3nt: TGTGCCAGCAGCCAAGCCAGACAGGGGGCCGGGGAGCTGTTTTTT
CDR3aa: CASSQARQGAGELFF

v_gene: TRBV14
j_gene: TRBJ1-1
d_gene: TRBD1
abundance: few
CDR3nt: TGTGCCAGCAGCCATGGACAGGGGAGAGGGTCCACTGAAGCTTTCTTT
CDR3aa: CASSHGQGRGSTEAFF

v_gene: TRBV5-1
j_gene: TRBJ2-2
d_gene: TRBD2
abundance: -
CDR3nt: TGCGCCAGCAGCTTGGGGGGAGGGCGCACCGGGGAGCTGTTTTTT
CDR3aa: CASSLGGGRTGELFF

v_gene: TRBV3-1/TRBV3-2
j_gene: TRBJ1-3
d_gene: -
abundance: -
CDR3nt: TGTGCCAGCAGCCAAGATCCAGGCACTGGAAACACCATATATTTT
CDR3aa: CASSQDPGTGNTIYF

v_gene: TRBV5-1
j_gene: TRBJ2-7
d_gene: -
abundance: -
CDR3nt: TGCGCCAGCAGCTTCACAGTATCCTACGAGCAGTACTTC
CDR3aa: CASSFTVSYEQYF

v_gene: TRBV19
j_gene: TRBJ1-1
d_gene: TRBD1
abundance: once
CDR3nt: TGTGCCAGCACCGACAGGGACGCTGAAGCTTTCTTT
CDR3aa: CASTDRDAEAFF

v_gene: TRBV7-9
j_gene: TRBJ2-7
d_gene: TRBD2
abundance: few
CDR3nt: TGTGCCAGCAGCGAGCGCTCGGGACTAGCGGGGACTTACGAGCAGTACTTC
CDR3aa: CASSERSGLAGTYEQYF

v_gene: TRBV28
j_gene: TRBJ2-7
d_gene: -
abundance: -
CDR3nt: TGTGCCAGCAGTTGGCCGGCAACGAGACCCCACGAGCAGTACTTC
CDR3aa: CASSWPATRPHEQYF

v_gene: TRBV11-2
j_gene: TRBJ2-7
d_gene: -
abundance: -
CDR3nt: TGTGCCAGCAGCTTAGGGGGGACCTACGAGCAGTACTTC
CDR3aa: CASSLGGTYEQYF